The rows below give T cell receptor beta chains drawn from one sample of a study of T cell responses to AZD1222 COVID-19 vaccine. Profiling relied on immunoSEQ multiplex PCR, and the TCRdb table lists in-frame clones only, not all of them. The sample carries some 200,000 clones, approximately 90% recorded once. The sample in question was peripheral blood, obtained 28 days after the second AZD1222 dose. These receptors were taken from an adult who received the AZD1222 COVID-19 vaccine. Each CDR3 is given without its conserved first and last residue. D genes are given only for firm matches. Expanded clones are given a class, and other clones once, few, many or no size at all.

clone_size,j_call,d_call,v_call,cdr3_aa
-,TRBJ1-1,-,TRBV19,ASSITGQLNTEAF
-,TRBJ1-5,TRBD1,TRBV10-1,ASSERDRDSNQPQH
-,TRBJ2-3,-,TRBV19,ASTAEVRRAATDTQY
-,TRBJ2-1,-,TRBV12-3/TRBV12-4,ASSLWDNEQF
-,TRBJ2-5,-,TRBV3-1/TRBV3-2,ASSLGTSQETQY
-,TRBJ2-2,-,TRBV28,ASSPSRTRKGNGELF
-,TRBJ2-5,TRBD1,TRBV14,ASSPSTDLQGGRETQY
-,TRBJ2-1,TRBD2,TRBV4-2,ASSQSPLAGIDNEQF
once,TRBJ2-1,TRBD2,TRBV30,AWSRKGLADNEQF
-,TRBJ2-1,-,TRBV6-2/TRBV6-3,ASSYGSSYNEQF
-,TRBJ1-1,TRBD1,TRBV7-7,ASSLAYRGNTEAF
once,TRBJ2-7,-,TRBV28,ASSLSGSPEQY
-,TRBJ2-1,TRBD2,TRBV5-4,ASRSRGSGSTGEQF
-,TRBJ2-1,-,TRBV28,ASSPAGPLRDEQF
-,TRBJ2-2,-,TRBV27,ASSLGRGIGSGELF
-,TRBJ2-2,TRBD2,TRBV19,ASSPGLADTGELF
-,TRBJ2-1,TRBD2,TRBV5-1,ASSQVGLALLYNEQF
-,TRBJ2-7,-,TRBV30,AWKAANQGEQY
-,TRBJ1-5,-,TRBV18,ASSPFGAQPQH
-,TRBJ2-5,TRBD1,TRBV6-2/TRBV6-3,ASSTRTGKETQY
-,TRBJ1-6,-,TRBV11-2,ASSLDRGASLH
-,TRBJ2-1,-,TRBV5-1,ASSLEGGFTYNEQF
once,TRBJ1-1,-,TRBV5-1,ASRPYRALTTTEAF
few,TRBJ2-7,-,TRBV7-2,ASSPTVRIMDEQY
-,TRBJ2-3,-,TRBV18,ASSPLENTDTQY
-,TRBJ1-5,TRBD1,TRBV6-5,ASSSPTGGHQPQH
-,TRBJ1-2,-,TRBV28,ASSLGGGTYGYT
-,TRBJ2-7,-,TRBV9,ASSVAGAGRGEQY
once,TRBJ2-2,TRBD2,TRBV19,ASSTGTSGRNTGELF
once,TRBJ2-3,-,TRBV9,ASSEGEGTQY
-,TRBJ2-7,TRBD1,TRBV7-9,ASTSDRGSYEQY
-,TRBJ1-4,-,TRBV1,TSSRTFTV
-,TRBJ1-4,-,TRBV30,AWSETATNEKLF
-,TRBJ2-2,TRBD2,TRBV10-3,AITPRLAGVGTGELF
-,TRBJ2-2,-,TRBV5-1,ASSTPSANTGELF
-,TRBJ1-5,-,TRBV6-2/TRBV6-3,ASSLGGTGNQPQH
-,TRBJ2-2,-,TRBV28,ASTLEVNPGELF
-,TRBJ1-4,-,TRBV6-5,ASSLDHTTNEKLF
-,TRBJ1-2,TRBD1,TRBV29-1,SGRTGDSNYGYT
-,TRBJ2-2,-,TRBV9,ASSVSLVQTIGELF
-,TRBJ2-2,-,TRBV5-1,ASSLGNTGFTGELF
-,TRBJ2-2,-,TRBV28,ASSGPGAGRGELF
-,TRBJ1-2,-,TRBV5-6,ASSLGTAYYGYT
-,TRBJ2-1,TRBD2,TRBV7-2,ASSSSTSGLGRGEQF
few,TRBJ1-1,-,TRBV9,ASSLHTGINTEAF
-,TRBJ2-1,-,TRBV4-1,ASSHLPGASDVDEQF
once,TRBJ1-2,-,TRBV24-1,ATSDVYAYGYT
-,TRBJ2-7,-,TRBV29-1,SVGSSSYEQY
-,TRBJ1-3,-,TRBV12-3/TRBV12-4,ASSPGTVYTIY
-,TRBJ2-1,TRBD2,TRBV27,ASSFLAAQYNEQF
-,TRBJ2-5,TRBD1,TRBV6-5,ASSYARQGAETQY
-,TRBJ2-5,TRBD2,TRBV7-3,ASGLAGRQETQY
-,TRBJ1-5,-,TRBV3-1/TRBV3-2,ASSPTGSLSNQPQH
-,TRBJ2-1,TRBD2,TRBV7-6,ASSSVTSGGPFSYNEQF
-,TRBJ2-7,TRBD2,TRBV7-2,ASSLNRGVNEQY